This T cell receptor (beta chain) was identified during a study of cytomegalovirus exposure and HLA in healthy donors. PCR primers comprised 60 Vbeta and 13 Jbeta primers. Sequencing used immunoSEQ multiplex PCR; TCRdb keeps in-frame clones, though not all of them. The sample carries over 130,000 clones, 88% recorded once. The trim removed 1 base at V and 5 bases at J, leaving 9 bases unmatched. This CDR3 region has 18 residues. Germline CDR1 reads LGHNA; CDR2 reads YSLEER. Donors were nominally healthy when sampled, though unrecorded immune exposures were likely. The sequencing input was PBMCs. The V and J genes are TRBV4-3 and TRBJ2-1; TRBD2 matches at 12 bases. This TCR was sampled from a woman aged 40-49 years in good health and CMV-seronegative. CDR3 loop: CASSQVLGGLAGHNEQFF. CDR3 coding DNA: TGCGCCAGCAGCCAAGTCCTGGGCGGACTAGCGGGACACAATGAGCAGTTCTTC.